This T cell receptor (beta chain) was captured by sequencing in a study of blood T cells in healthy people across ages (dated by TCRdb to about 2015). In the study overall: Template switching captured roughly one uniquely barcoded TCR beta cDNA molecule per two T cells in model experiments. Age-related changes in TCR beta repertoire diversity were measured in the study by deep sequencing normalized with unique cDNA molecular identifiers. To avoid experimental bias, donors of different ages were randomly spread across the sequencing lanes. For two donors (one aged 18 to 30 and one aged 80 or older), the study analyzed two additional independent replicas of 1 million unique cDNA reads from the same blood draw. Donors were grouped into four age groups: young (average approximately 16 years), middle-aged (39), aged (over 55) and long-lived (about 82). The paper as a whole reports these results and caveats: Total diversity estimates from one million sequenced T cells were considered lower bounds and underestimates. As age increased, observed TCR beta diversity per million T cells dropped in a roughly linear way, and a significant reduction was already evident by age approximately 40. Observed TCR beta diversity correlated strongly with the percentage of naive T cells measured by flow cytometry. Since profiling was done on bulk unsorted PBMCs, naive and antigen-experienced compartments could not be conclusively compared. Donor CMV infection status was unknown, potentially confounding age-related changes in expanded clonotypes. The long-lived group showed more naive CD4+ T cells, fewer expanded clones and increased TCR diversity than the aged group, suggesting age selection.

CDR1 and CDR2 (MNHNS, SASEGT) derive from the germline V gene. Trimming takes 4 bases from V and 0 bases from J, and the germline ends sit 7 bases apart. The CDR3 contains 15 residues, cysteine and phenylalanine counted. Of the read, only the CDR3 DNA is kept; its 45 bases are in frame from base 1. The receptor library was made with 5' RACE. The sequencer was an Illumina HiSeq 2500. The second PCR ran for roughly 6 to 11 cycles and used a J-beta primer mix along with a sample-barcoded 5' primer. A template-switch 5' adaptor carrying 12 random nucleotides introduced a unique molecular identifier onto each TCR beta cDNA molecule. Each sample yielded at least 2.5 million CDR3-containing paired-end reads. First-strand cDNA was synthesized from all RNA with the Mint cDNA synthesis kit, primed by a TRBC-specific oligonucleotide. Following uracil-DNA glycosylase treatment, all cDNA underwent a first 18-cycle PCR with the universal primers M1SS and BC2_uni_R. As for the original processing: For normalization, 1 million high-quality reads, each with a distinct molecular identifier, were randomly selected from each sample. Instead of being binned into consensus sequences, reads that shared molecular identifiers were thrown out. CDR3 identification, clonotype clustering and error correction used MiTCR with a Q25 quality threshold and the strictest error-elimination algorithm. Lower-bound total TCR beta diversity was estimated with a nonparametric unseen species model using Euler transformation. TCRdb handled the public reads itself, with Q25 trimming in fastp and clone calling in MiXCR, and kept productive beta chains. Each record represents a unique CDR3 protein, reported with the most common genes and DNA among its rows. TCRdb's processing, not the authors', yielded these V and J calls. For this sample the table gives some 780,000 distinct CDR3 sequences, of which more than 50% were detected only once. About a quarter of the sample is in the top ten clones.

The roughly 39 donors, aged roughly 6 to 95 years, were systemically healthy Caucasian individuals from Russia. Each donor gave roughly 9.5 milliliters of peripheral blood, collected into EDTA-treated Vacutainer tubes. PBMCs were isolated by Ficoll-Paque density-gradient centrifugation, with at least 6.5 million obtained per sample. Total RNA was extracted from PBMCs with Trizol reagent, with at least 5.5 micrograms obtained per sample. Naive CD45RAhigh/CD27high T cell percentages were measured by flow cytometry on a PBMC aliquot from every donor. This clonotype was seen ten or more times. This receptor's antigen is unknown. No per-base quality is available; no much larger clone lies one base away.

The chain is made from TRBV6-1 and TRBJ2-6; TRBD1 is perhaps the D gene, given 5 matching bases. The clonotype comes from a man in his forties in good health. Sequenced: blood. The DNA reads TGTGCCAGCAGTGGGGGCAGCTCTGGGGCCAACGTCCTGACTTTC. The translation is CASSGGSSGANVLTF.